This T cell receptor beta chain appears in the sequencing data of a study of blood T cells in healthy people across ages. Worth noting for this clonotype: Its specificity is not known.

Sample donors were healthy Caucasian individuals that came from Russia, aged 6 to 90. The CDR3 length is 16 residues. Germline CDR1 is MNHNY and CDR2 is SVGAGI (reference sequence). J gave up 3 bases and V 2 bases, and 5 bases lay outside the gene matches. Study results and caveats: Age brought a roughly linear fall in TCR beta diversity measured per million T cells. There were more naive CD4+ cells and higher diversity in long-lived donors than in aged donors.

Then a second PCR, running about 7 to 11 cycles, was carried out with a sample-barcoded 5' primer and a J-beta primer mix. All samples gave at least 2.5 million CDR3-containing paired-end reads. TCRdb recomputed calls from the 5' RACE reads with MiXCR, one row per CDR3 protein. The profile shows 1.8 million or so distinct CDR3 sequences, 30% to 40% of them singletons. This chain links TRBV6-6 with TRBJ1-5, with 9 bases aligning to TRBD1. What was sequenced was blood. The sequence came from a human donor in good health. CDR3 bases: TGTGCCAGCAGTTACGGGGGGACAGGGTCCAATCAGCCCCAGCATTTT. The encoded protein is CASSYGGTGSNQPQHF.